These T cell receptor beta chains were read from a single sample in a study of siplizumab effects on memory and regulatory T cells. Assay: immunoSEQ multiplex PCR; the TCRdb copy retains only in-frame clones and omits some. The sample lists about 100,000 clones, 85% to 95% occurring once. The source material was non-Treg CD4+ T cells sorted from blood. These receptors were obtained from a human donor in good health. Each CDR3 is given with its conserved first and last residue. Each record gives: clone size, J gene, D gene, V gene, CDR3 DNA, CDR3 protein. The D gene is left open where the match is weak. A clone size is listed for some rows: how often the clone was seen (once, few, many), or a class if it is expanded.

>-|TRBJ2-3|-|TRBV29-1
TGCAGCGTTCTAGGACTGAAAAGCACAGATACGCAGTATTTT
CSVLGLKSTDTQYF
>-|TRBJ1-5|-|TRBV21-1
TGTGCCAGCAGCAACCGGGACAGGGGTAGCAATCAGCCCCAGCATTTT
CASSNRDRGSNQPQHF
>-|TRBJ1-1|-|TRBV28
TGTGCCAGCAGTCCCCCGGGCGAGAACACTGAAGCTTTCTTT
CASSPPGENTEAFF
>once|TRBJ1-2|TRBD1|TRBV25-1
TGTGCCAGCAGTGAGGGAGGGGGCGATAGGGGCTACACCTTC
CASSEGGGDRGYTF
>-|TRBJ2-3|TRBD2|TRBV7-8
TGTGCCAGCAGCTTAGGCCTGGGATTAGGACTAGAAGGGGCAGATACGCAGTATTTT
CASSLGLGLGLEGADTQYF
>-|TRBJ2-1|TRBD2|TRBV6-5
TGTGCCAGCAGTTACGGGACTAGAGGTAGTGAGCAGTTCTTC
CASSYGTRGSEQFF
>once|TRBJ2-1|TRBD2|TRBV9
TGTGCCAGCAGCCTGCGGACTAGCGAGGGCAATGAGCAGTTCTTC
CASSLRTSEGNEQFF
>-|TRBJ2-1|TRBD1|TRBV19
TGTGCCAGTAGTCGGAGACAGGGGGCGAAGAATGAGCAGTTCTTC
CASSRRQGAKNEQFF
>-|TRBJ1-1|-|TRBV29-1
TGCAGCGTTGTAATAGGGACCCGGGACACTGAAGCTTTCTTT
CSVVIGTRDTEAFF
>-|TRBJ2-2|-|TRBV11-2
TGTGCCAGCAGCTTAGAAGGGGGGGGCACCGGGGAGCTGTTTTTT
CASSLEGGGTGELFF
>-|TRBJ2-1|TRBD2|TRBV28
TGTGCCAGCAGTTTATGGACTAGCGGGAGGTCGAATGAGCAGTTCTTC
CASSLWTSGRSNEQFF
>-|TRBJ1-1|TRBD1|TRBV5-8
TGTGCCAGCAGCTCGGGACAGTACAACACTGAAGCTTTCTTT
CASSSGQYNTEAFF
>-|TRBJ2-5|-|TRBV27
TGTGCCAGCAGTTTAAGGGACGGCCAAGAGACCCAGTACTTC
CASSLRDGQETQYF
>-|TRBJ1-2|TRBD1|TRBV25-1
TGTGCCAGCAGTGAAGGACAGGGGCCGGGGGGCTACACCTTC
CASSEGQGPGGYTF
>-|TRBJ2-7|-|TRBV2
TGTGCCAGCAGGGAAGCCGGGGTTGAGCAGTACTTC
CASREAGVEQYF
>once|TRBJ1-4|-|TRBV5-1
TGCGCCAGCAGCTTGGGGTCAGGAAAGGGTGAAAAACTGTTTTTT
CASSLGSGKGEKLFF
>-|TRBJ2-2|-|TRBV6-6
TGTGCCAGCATTGGGCAGATTCACACCGGGGAGCTGTTTTTT
CASIGQIHTGELFF
>once|TRBJ2-3|TRBD2|TRBV2
TGTGCCGGAGCTAGCGGGAGGGCCAGTGTTACGCAGTATTTT
CAGASGRASVTQYF
>-|TRBJ1-1|TRBD1|TRBV10-2
TGCGCCAGCAGTTCCAGGGGGGACACTGAAGCTTTCTTT
CASSSRGDTEAFF
>-|TRBJ2-7|-|TRBV18
TGTGCCAGCTCATCGACAGCTTCCTACGAGCAGTACTTC
CASSSTASYEQYF
>-|TRBJ1-2|-|TRBV14
TGTGCCAGCAGCCCCCCAGGTCGCGGGGATCATTTTGATGGCTACACCTTC
CASSPPGRGDHFDGYTF
>few|TRBJ2-7|TRBD2|TRBV6-5
TGTGCCAGCGTTAGCGGGTCCTCCTACGAGCAGTACTTC
CASVSGSSYEQYF
>-|TRBJ2-5|TRBD1|TRBV30
TGTGCCTGGACCCCCCCCGGACAGGGAATTACCCAGTACTTC
CAWTPPGQGITQYF
>-|TRBJ1-2|TRBD1|TRBV2
TGTGCCAGCAGGAAGGAGGACAGGCCGTCCTATGGCTACACCTTC
CASRKEDRPSYGYTF
>-|TRBJ1-6|-|TRBV19
TGTGCCAGTAGTTCCCGGGACGCAGGATACTCCTATAATTCACCCCTCCACTTT
CASSSRDAGYSYNSPLHF
>-|TRBJ2-7|TRBD1|TRBV10-1
TGCGCCAGCAGTCAGGGGGTAACCTACGAGCAGTACTTC
CASSQGVTYEQYF
>-|TRBJ1-2|-|TRBV28
TGTGCCAGCAGTTCCCCCGTTATCTACACCTTC
CASSSPVIYTF
>-|TRBJ2-3|TRBD1|TRBV11-3
TGTGCCAGCAGCCGAGACAGGGCAGCGACAGATACGCAGTATTTT
CASSRDRAATDTQYF
>-|TRBJ1-3|-|TRBV28
TGTGCCAGCAGTTTATGGGATGCGAGAAACACCATATATTTT
CASSLWDARNTIYF
>-|TRBJ2-7|-|TRBV4-1
TGCGCCAGCAGCCTTAGAGGACTTAGCTCCTACGAGCAGTACTTC
CASSLRGLSSYEQYF
>-|TRBJ2-1|-|TRBV6-6
TGTGCCAGCAGTTTGGGGGCGGGAGTTTCCTACAATGAGCAGTTCTTC
CASSLGAGVSYNEQFF
>-|TRBJ2-1|-|TRBV19
TGTGCCAGTAGTATTAGAAGTTACAATGAGCAGTTCTTC
CASSIRSYNEQFF
>-|TRBJ1-4|-|TRBV11-2
TGTGCCAGCAGCTTCCGGGGACAATCAACTAATGAAAAACTGTTTTTT
CASSFRGQSTNEKLFF
>-|TRBJ2-3|TRBD2|TRBV2
TGTGCCAGCAGCCAGCAACTAGCGGGAGGCGGGGATACGCAGTATTTT
CASSQQLAGGGDTQYF
>-|TRBJ1-5|-|TRBV18
TGTGCCAGCTCACAAACCGGACCCTCGGACAGCAATCAGCCCCAGCATTTT
CASSQTGPSDSNQPQHF
>-|TRBJ1-3|-|TRBV25-1
TGTGCCAGCAGTCGGGACCAGAGCTCTGGAAACACCATATATTTT
CASSRDQSSGNTIYF
>once|TRBJ2-3|TRBD2|TRBV6-1
TGTGCCAGCAGTCCCCGGACTAGCGTGGGTACGCAGTATTTT
CASSPRTSVGTQYF
>-|TRBJ2-2|-|TRBV10-3
TGTGCCACCCTAAACGGGGGGGAGCTGTTTTTT
CATLNGGELFF
>-|TRBJ2-7|-|TRBV7-8
TGTGCCAGCAGCTTAACGTCCTCCTACGAGCAGTACTTC
CASSLTSSYEQYF
>-|TRBJ2-7|-|TRBV29-1
TGCAGCGTTGTGGTGGGCTTAGGGTACGAGCAGTACTTC
CSVVVGLGYEQYF
>-|TRBJ2-1|TRBD2|TRBV18
TGTGCCAGCTCACCAAGGCGGGAGTTGAATGAGCAGTTCTTC
CASSPRRELNEQFF
>-|TRBJ2-6|-|TRBV5-6
TGTGCCAGCAGCCTAGGACTACCTGGACCTGGGGCCAACGTCCTGACTTTC
CASSLGLPGPGANVLTF
>-|TRBJ2-7|TRBD2|TRBV19
TGTGCCAGTAGTTCGCCTAGCGGACTCTCCCCCTACGAGCAGTACTTC
CASSSPSGLSPYEQYF
>-|TRBJ2-5|-|TRBV18
TGTGCCAGCTCACCACCGTCGCGAGAGACCCAGTACTTC
CASSPPSRETQYF
>-|TRBJ2-1|-|TRBV10-2
TGCGCCAGCAGGGAGGGGGAGGTGAACAATGAGCAGTTCTTC
CASREGEVNNEQFF
>-|TRBJ2-7|-|TRBV21-1
TGTGCCAGCACTACGGGACTAGCGTACTCCTACGAGCAGTACTTC
CASTTGLAYSYEQYF
>-|TRBJ1-2|-|TRBV5-4
TGTGCCAGCAGCTTGTATCCAGGATCTAACTATGGCTACACCTTC
CASSLYPGSNYGYTF
>-|TRBJ2-2|-|TRBV19
TGTGCCAGTAACCGCGGGACACCGAACACCGGGGAGCTGTTTTTT
CASNRGTPNTGELFF
>once|TRBJ1-2|-|TRBV9
TGTGCCAGCAGCGTAGTAACAGCCAACTATGGCTACACCTTC
CASSVVTANYGYTF
>once|TRBJ2-2|-|TRBV5-4
TGTGCCAGCAGCCTCTCGGGTAGCGGTCTTACCGGGGAGCTGTTTTTT
CASSLSGSGLTGELFF
>-|TRBJ2-7|-|TRBV11-3
TGTGCCAGCAGCTTTTCCGGGTTCGAGCAGTACTTC
CASSFSGFEQYF
>-|TRBJ2-3|-|TRBV19
TGTGCCACCAAGCAGGGAGTGACAGATACGCAGTATTTT
CATKQGVTDTQYF
>-|TRBJ2-3|-|TRBV11-3
TGTGCCAGCAGCCTACGCGGACAGAGCACAGATACGCAGTATTTT
CASSLRGQSTDTQYF
>-|TRBJ1-1|-|TRBV27
TGTGCCAGCAGTCCGGGGAGGAGCACTGAAGCTTTCTTT
CASSPGRSTEAFF
>-|TRBJ2-5|-|TRBV4-2
TGTGCCAGCAGCCTATTCCAGGGAGGAGAGACCCAGTACTTC
CASSLFQGGETQYF
>once|TRBJ2-1|-|TRBV7-3
TGTGCCAGCAGCTTAGCAGCGGGTGAACAGTTCTTC
CASSLAAGEQFF
>-|TRBJ2-1|-|TRBV20-1
TGCAGTGCTAGCCCTCGGGAGTCGCAGTTCTTC
CSASPRESQFF
>-|TRBJ2-1|TRBD2|TRBV5-1
TGCGCCAGCAGCTCCGAGGCTAGCGGTCTACACAATGAGCAGTTCTTC
CASSSEASGLHNEQFF
>-|TRBJ1-4|-|TRBV6-5
TGTGCCAGCAGTTACTCGAGGGGGGACATTAATGAAAAACTGTTTTTT
CASSYSRGDINEKLFF
>-|TRBJ2-2|-|TRBV6-4
TGTGCCAGCTCGTCGGTACCGGCCGGGGAGCTGTTTTTT
CASSSVPAGELFF